This passage covers 8 T cell receptor beta chains from one sample sequenced in a study of persistence of HIV-infected CD4 T cells. Their antigens remain unidentified. This was the immunoSEQ version 4 assay in survey mode. Assay used: immunoSEQ multiplex PCR; TCRdb lists only in-frame clones, some missing. The sample consists of roughly 41,000 clones, roughly 87% of them appearing once. Anti-CD3/anti-CD28 beads served as a nonspecific positive control stimulus. Sorting of responding CD4+ T cells relied on upregulated CD40 ligand together with CD69. The sequencing used CD4+ T cells sorted from PBMCs after roughly 18-hour stimulation, collected from a patient who received antiretroviral therapy. The receptors stem from an adult man with HIV who was CMV-seropositive.

This chain's CDR3 is CASSARDSNSPLHF. DNA for the CDR3: TGTGCCAGCAGCGCCCGGGACAGTAATTCACCCCTCCACTTT. The rearrangement joins TRBV13 to TRBJ1-6; 7 positions agree with TRBD1. This CDR3 has 14 amino acids. Germline V gives CDR1 PRHDT, CDR2 FYEKMQ (reference sequence). Germline trimming cut 5 bases from V and 6 bases from J; bases unmatched to any gene: 4.

This clone was found once. The chain couples TRBV27 to TRBJ1-4; D not certain. Trimming took 5 bases from V and 1 from J, leaving 17 bases between them. This CDR3 is built from 17 residues. Germline V gene lookup returns CDR1 MNHEY and CDR2 SMNVEV (reference sequence). The CDR3 region is CASSPQVRAGTNEKLFF. CDR3 DNA: TGTGCCAGCAGTCCTCAAGTGAGGGCCGGAACTAATGAAAAACTGTTTTTT.

The V call is TRBV6-5, the J call TRBJ1-2; 10 nucleotides line up with TRBD1. V trimming: 2 bases; J trimming: 8 bases; junction bases outside the gene matches: 5. The CDR3 totals 14 residues. Germline V gene sequence: CDR1 MNHEY, CDR2 SVGAGI. CDR3 coding DNA: TGTGCCAGCAGTTACGGGACAGGGGCTCGCGGCTACACCTTC. Translation: CASSYGTGARGYTF.

V usage is TRBV29-1 and J usage is TRBJ2-1, with D hard to call. Trimming removed 6 bases at V and 6 bases at J, with 18 bases between. Germline-derived CDR1 and CDR2 are SQVTM and ANQGSEA. The CDR3 consists of 14 residues. DNA for the CDR3: TGCAGCGTCGACGTCATCCGAAGGACCAATGAGCAGTTCTTC. It specifies CSVDVIRRTNEQFF.

This clone was seen a single time. The chain is built from TRBV4-1 and TRBJ1-2; D is uncertain. The germline V gene encodes CDR1 MGHRA and CDR2 YSYEKL. This CDR3 is built from 14 residues. Trimming cost V 2 bases and J 2 bases, with 9 bases left between them. CDR3 loop: CASSQRSWNYGYTF. The CDR3 DNA follows: TGCGCCAGCAGCCAACGGAGTTGGAACTATGGCTACACCTTC.

This clone occurred a few times. The chain has TRBV19 and TRBJ1-1; 9 bases align to TRBD1. Germline lookup yields CDR1 LNHDA and CDR2 SQIVND (reference sequence). Unmatched junction bases numbered 3, after V lost 6 bases and J lost 1 base. This CDR3 is built from 14 residues. In nucleotides, the CDR3 is TGTGCCAGTAGGGGACAGGGAGCGAACACTGAAGCTTTCTTT. Encoded protein: CASRGQGANTEAFF.

This chain joins TRBV25-1 and TRBJ1-1, with TRBD1 identical over 9 bases. Germline V lookup: CDR1 MGHDK, CDR2 SYGVNS. V trimming: 8 bases; J trimming: 10 bases; junction bases outside the gene matches: 11. CDR3 length: 13 amino acids. CDR3 residues: CASGPTGGGGAFF. The CDR3 coding sequence is TGTGCCAGCGGCCCTACAGGGGGCGGGGGAGCTTTCTTT. Filled out from reference TRBV25-1 and TRBJ1-1, the complete variable domain reads EADIYQTPRYLVIGTGKKITLECSQTMGHDKMYWYQQDPGMELHLIHYSYGVNSTEKGDLSSESTVSRIRTEHFPLTLESARPSHTSQYLCASGPTGGGGAFFGQGTRLTVV.

The chain recombines TRBV5-6 with TRBJ2-3; 7 nucleotides align to TRBD2. Losses at the gene ends were 4 bases for V and 2 bases for J; bases not matched to a gene: 7. The length of the CDR3 is 15 residues. The germline V gene has CDR1 SGHDT and CDR2 YYEEEE. CDR3 in DNA: TGTGCCAGCAGCCTGCTAGCGGAATCCACAGATACGCAGTATTTT. Residues: CASSLLAESTDTQYF.